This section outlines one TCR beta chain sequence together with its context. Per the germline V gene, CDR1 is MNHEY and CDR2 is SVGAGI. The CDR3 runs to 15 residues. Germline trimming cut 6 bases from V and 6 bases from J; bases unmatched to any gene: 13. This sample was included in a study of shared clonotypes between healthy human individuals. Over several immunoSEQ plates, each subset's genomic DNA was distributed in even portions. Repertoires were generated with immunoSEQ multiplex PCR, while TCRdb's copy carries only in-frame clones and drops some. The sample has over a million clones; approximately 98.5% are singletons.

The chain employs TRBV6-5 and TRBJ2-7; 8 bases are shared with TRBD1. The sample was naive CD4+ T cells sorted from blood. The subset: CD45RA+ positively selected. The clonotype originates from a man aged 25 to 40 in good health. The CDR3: CASRARRTGPSEQYF. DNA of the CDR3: TGTGCCAGCAGGGCCCGTCGGACAGGGCCGTCCGAGCAGTACTTC.